The 20 T cell receptor beta chains below come from one sample, sequenced in a study of T cell clonality in common variable immunodeficiency. The method was immunoSEQ multiplex PCR; TCRdb's version includes in-frame clones alone and lacks a portion of them. The record shows roughly 40,000 clones for this sample, with no singletons present. Source material: peripheral blood mononuclear cells. Receptors originate from a person aged 18 to 75 in good health.

This clone appeared many times. Incomplete CDR3 DNA: TGTGCCAGTAGTATACTACCGGGGGGGACAGATACG. It is translated as CASSILPGGTDT. The full CDR3 protein reads CASSILPGGTDTQYF. The chain employs TRBV19 and TRBJ2-3; 8 bases are a match to TRBD2. Read data end 3 residues before the CDR3 end; the end is taken from the germline J gene. Germline V gives CDR1 LNHDA, CDR2 SQIVND (reference sequence). CDR3 length: 15 residues. The trim removed 2 bases at V and 3 bases at J, leaving 4 bases unmatched.

With regard to this clone: A much bigger clone sits one base away, suggesting this may be a read error. The CDR3 extends 3 residues past the end of the read, so its final part is completed from the germline J gene. V usage is TRBV2 and J usage is TRBJ2-3, with a possible D match to TRBD1 (6 bases). The CDR3 sequence is 14 residues long. Germline V gives CDR1 SNHLY, CDR2 FYNNEI. The covered CDR3 bases are TGTGCCAGCGGACAGATAAAGATCAATCAGCCG. Its translation: CASGQIKINQP. The whole CDR3 region reads CASGQIKINQPQYF.

This clone was seen many times. The read comes to an end 3 residues before the CDR3 does, leaving the germline J gene to fill in the end. The chain couples TRBV28 to TRBJ1-2; a weak D match, TRBD1 (6 bases). Trimming took 3 bases from V and 3 from J, leaving 14 bases between them. The CDR3 has 15 residues. The germline CDR1 and CDR2 sequences are MDHEN and SYDVKM. CDR3 DNA, as far as it was read: TGTGCCAGCAGTTTCAGGGGACCGTTAGACTATGGC. It is translated as CASSFRGPLDYG. The whole CDR3 protein is CASSFRGPLDYGYTF.

This clone has only a few counts. From the germline J gene comes the end of the CDR3, since the read stops 3 residues before it. The chain is built from TRBV11-2 and TRBJ2-1, with 9 bases lining up with TRBD2. The CDR3 has 14 residues. V lost 5 bases and J lost 6; bases outside the gene matches: 5. Germline loops: CDR1 SGHAT, CDR2 FQNNGV. The CDR3 reads CASSASGVLNEQFF. The CDR3 bases that were read are TGTGCCAGCAGCGCTAGCGGGGTACTCAATGAG.

The table lists this clone with many counts. With the read ending 3 residues before the CDR3 end, the germline J gene is used to fill in that end. The chain is built from TRBV7-6 and TRBJ2-7; 9 nucleotides line up with TRBD2. The CDR3 is 13 amino acids. With 4 bases clipped from V and 4 bases from J, the junction kept 2 bases outside the gene matches. Germline lookup yields CDR1 SGHVS and CDR2 FNYEAQ. The part of the CDR3 DNA that was read is TGTGCCAGCAGCTCTAGCGGGAATTACGAG. Residues: CASSSSGNYE. The CDR3 reads in full as CASSSSGNYEQYF.

Ten or more counts support this clone. The DNA ends 3 residues before the CDR3 does, and the rest of the CDR3 is filled in from the germline J gene. J is TRBJ2-1 and V is TRBV7-9; TRBD2 might be the D (6 bases). The germline V gene encodes CDR1 SEHNR and CDR2 FQNEAQ (reference sequence). This CDR3 region has 15 residues. Trimming removed 4 bases from V and 5 bases from J, with 15 bases in between. The CDR3 here is CASSSPGEAHNEQFF. The covered CDR3 bases are TGTGCCAGCAGCTCCCCCGGGGAGGCCCACAATGAG.

This clone was detected ten times or more. The missing CDR3 end, 3 residues past where the read stops, is filled in from the germline J gene. The chain has TRBV30 and TRBJ1-2; TRBD1 matches at 7 bases. With V trimmed by 1 base and J by 5 bases, 7 bases remained unmatched. CDR1 is GTSNPN and CDR2 is SVGIG in the germline V gene (reference sequence). There are 14 residues in the CDR3. CDR3 residues: CAWSGGGLGYGYTF. The sequenced part of the CDR3 DNA is TGTGCCTGGAGTGGAGGGGGCCTTGGGTATGGC.

In its sample, this clone was seen many times. The read terminates 3 residues ahead of where the CDR3 ends, so the germline J gene completes it. The chain links TRBV20-1 to TRBJ2-2; tentative D call: TRBD2 (6 bases). CDR1 and CDR2 from the germline V gene are DFQATT and SNEGSKA (reference sequence). The CDR3 has 16 residues. Trimming stripped 0 bases from V and 7 bases from J, with 18 bases between. CDR3 in amino acids: CSARDWGERGGGELFF. The sequenced part of the CDR3 DNA is TGCAGTGCTAGAGATTGGGGGGAACGAGGTGGCGGGGAG.

This clone has just a few counts. A read error may explain this, as a much larger clone is one base away. The CDR3 end falls 3 residues outside the read, so it is completed with the germline J gene. The identical CDR3 is also encoded by other nucleotide sequences in the sample. V and J are TRBV7-9 and TRBJ1-3; D not resolved. Germline CDR1 is SEHNR and CDR2 is FQNEAQ (reference sequence). This CDR3 spans 15 amino acids. The CDR3 sequence is CASSLAAPSGNTIYF. The part of the CDR3 DNA that was read is TGTGCCAGCAGCCTAGCGGCCCCCTCTGGAAACACC.

This clone was counted only a few times. The read is 3 residues too short to cover the CDR3 end, so that end is filled in from the germline J gene. V and J are TRBV19 and TRBJ1-2; the D gene is possibly TRBD1 (5 bases). The CDR3 runs 14 residues. The germline gives CDR1 LNHDA, CDR2 SQIVND (reference sequence). CDR3 residues: CASSMATGPYDYTF. CDR3 bases read: TGTGCCAGTAGTATGGCAACAGGCCCCTACGAC.

This clone was detected ten times or more. The read is 3 residues too short to cover the CDR3 end, so that end is filled in from the germline J gene. The chain has TRBV20-1 and TRBJ2-4; D gene ambiguous. With 7 bases removed from V and 6 bases from J, the gap between germline ends came to 10 bases. CDR1 DFQATT and CDR2 SNEGSKA come from the germline V gene (reference sequence). The CDR3 totals 11 residues. This chain's CDR3 is CSVAIRNIQYF. The part of the CDR3 DNA that was read is TGCAGTGTAGCCATAAGAAACATT.

This clone appeared many times. With the read ending 3 residues before the CDR3 end, the germline J gene is used to fill in that end. The chain recombines TRBV20-1 with TRBJ2-3, with D possibly being TRBD2 (6 bases). Trimming cost V 4 bases and J 5 bases, with 13 bases left between them. This CDR3 has 13 amino acids. Germline V lookup: CDR1 DFQATT, CDR2 SNEGSKA (reference sequence). Partial CDR3 DNA: TGCAGTGCTACTAGCGCAGGACGAGATACG. This translates into CSATSAGRDT. The whole CDR3 region reads CSATSAGRDTQYF.

This clone showed up just a few times. Sequencing ends 3 residues short of the CDR3 end; the germline J gene provides the rest. This chain connects TRBV11-3 to TRBJ2-7; D remains unclear. The germline V and J ends were trimmed by 5 bases and 4 bases, with 9 bases remaining between them. Germline CDR1 reads SGHNT; CDR2 reads YENEEA. The CDR3 is made up of 12 amino acids. This CDR3 reads CASSTTKYEQYF. The sequenced CDR3 bases are TGTGCCAGCAGCACAACTAAGTACGAG.

This clone was seen ten or more times. The read terminates 3 residues ahead of where the CDR3 ends, so the germline J gene completes it. The chain recombines TRBV13 with TRBJ2-7; 11 bases are a match to TRBD1. Germline values: CDR1 PRHDT, CDR2 FYEKMQ (reference sequence). The CDR3 consists of 17 residues. After removal of 0 bases from V and 2 bases from J, the junction contained 6 bases not matched to a gene. The part of the CDR3 DNA that was read is TGTGCCAGCAGCTTAGGGGACAGGGGGCGAGAAGCCTACGAG. Its protein is CASSLGDRGREAYE. The complete CDR3 reads CASSLGDRGREAYEQYF.

This clone has ten or more counts. The read stops 3 residues short of the end of the CDR3; the missing end is completed from the germline J gene. The chain carries TRBV2 and TRBJ1-5; D is unresolved. Germline V gives CDR1 SNHLY, CDR2 FYNNEI. This CDR3 is built from 10 residues. CDR3 DNA (partial): TGTGCCAGCAGTGACGTTCCC. It encodes CASSDVP. In full, the CDR3 reads CASSDVPQHF. Full variable domain (outside the CDR3, taken from reference TRBV2 and TRBJ1-5): EPEVTQTPSHQVTQMGQEVILRCVPISNHLYFYWYRQILGQKVEFLVSFYNNEISEKSEIFDDQFSVERPDGSNFTLKIRSTKLEDSAMYFCASSDVPQHFGDGTRLSIL.

This clone has only a few counts. Read coverage stops 3 residues before the CDR3 terminus; the germline J gene supplies the remainder. The V and J genes are TRBV5-1 and TRBJ2-1; TRBD2 aligns across 10 bases. Trimming removed 0 bases from V and 8 bases from J; junction bases left unmatched: 5. The germline V gene encodes CDR1 SGHRS and CDR2 YFSETQ. This CDR3 is 15 amino acids long. The sequenced part of the CDR3 DNA is TGCGCCAGCAGCTTGGACGGGACTAGCGTATATGAG. Its protein is CASSLDGTSVYE. The whole CDR3 sequence reads CASSLDGTSVYEQFF.

This clone came up many times. The read gets to within 3 residues of the CDR3 end, and the germline J gene fills in the rest. The chain uses TRBV19 and TRBJ1-1, with TRBD1 identical over 9 bases. Per the germline V gene, CDR1 is LNHDA and CDR2 is SQIVND (reference sequence). CDR3 length: 20 residues. With 7 bases clipped from V and 1 base from J, the junction kept 22 bases outside the gene matches. The sequenced part of the CDR3 DNA is TGTGCCAGTATTTCACGCCGAAGCCGGGACAGGGCCTTCACGAACACTGAA. This codes for CASISRRSRDRAFTNTE. The full CDR3 protein is CASISRRSRDRAFTNTEAFF.

There are many counts of this clone. The read ends 3 residues shy of where the CDR3 ends; the end is completed using the germline J gene. The chain combines TRBV2 with TRBJ2-1; 11 bases map to TRBD2. This CDR3 contains 16 residues. CDR1 is SNHLY and CDR2 is FYNNEI in the germline V gene. V trimming: 6 bases; J trimming: 0 bases; junction bases outside the gene matches: 4. CDR3 bases read: TGTGCCAGCAGACCCCTAGCGGGGGGCTCCTACAATGAG. Protein product: CASRPLAGGSYNE. The complete CDR3 sequence is CASRPLAGGSYNEQFF.

This clone has only a few counts. The read stops 3 residues short of the end of the CDR3; the missing end is completed from the germline J gene. The rearrangement uses TRBV11-3 and TRBJ2-7, with 8 bases identical to TRBD1. V was pared by 5 bases and J by 5 bases, with 11 bases of the junction left unmatched. The CDR3 totals 15 residues. The V gene's germline CDR1 is SGHNT and CDR2 YENEEA. The sequenced part of the CDR3 DNA is TGTGCCAGCAGCCAATCCTGGACAGGGCACCACGAG. Amino acid sequence: CASSQSWTGHHE. The full CDR3 sequence reads CASSQSWTGHHEQYF.

This clone has just a few counts. Read sequence stops 3 residues before the CDR3 end, and the germline J gene provides the missing end. V usage is TRBV20-1 and J usage is TRBJ2-7; perhaps TRBD2 as D (6 bases). V was pared by 3 bases and J by 0 bases, with 21 bases between. Germline V gives CDR1 DFQATT, CDR2 SNEGSKA (reference sequence). This CDR3 comprises 17 residues. The chain's CDR3 is CSASPLTSGPGSYEQYF. The part of the CDR3 DNA that was read is TGCAGTGCTAGTCCCCTCACAAGCGGGCCCGGCTCCTACGAG.